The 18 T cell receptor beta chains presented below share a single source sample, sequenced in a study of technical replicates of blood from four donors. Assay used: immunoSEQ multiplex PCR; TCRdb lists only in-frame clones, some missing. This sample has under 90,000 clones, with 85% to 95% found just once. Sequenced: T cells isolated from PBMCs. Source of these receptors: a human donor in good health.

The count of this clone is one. CDR3 nucleotides: TGTGCCAGCAGCTCCCGGGTTAACTATGGCTACACCTTC. Translated: CASSSRVNYGYTF. The V gene is TRBV11-2, the J gene TRBJ1-2; D not resolved. Trimming left V 4 bases short and J 1 base short, with 7 bases between. The CDR3 is made up of 13 amino acids. Germline V gene sequence: CDR1 SGHAT, CDR2 FQNNGV.

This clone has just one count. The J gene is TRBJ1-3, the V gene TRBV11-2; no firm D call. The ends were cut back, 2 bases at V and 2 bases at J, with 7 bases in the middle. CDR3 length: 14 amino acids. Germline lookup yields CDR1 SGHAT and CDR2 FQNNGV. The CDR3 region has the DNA TGTGCCAGCAGCTTAATCGGGGCTGGAAACACCATATATTTT. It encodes CASSLIGAGNTIYF.

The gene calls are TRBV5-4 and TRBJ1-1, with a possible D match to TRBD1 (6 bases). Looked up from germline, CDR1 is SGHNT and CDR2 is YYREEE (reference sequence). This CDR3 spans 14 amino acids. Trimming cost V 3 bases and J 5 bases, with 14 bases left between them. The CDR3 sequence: CASSSTGLYTEAFF. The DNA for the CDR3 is TGTGCCAGCAGCTCCACAGGGCTTTATACTGAAGCTTTCTTT.

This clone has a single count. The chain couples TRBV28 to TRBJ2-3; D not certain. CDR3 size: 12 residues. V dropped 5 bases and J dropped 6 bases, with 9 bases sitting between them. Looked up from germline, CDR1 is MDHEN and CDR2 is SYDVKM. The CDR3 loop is CASSPYLDTQYF. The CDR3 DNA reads TGTGCCAGCAGTCCTTATCTGGATACGCAGTATTTT.

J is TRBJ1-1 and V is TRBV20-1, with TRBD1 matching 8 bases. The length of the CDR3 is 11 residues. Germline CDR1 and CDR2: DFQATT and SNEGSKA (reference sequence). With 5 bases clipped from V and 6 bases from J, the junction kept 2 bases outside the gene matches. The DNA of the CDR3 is TGCAGTGCTTTACAGGGGGCTGAAGCTTTCTTT. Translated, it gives CSALQGAEAFF.

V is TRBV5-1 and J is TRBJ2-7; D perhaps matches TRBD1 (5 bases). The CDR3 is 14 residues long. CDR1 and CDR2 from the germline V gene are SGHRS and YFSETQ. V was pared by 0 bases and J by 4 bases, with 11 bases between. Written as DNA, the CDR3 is TGCGCCAGCAGCTTGGGGGGCGTGGATTACGAGCAGTACTTC. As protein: CASSLGGVDYEQYF.

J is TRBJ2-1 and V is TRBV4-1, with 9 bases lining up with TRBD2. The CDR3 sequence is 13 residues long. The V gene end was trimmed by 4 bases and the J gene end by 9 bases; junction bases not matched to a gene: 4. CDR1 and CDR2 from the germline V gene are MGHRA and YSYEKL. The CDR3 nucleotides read TGCGCCAGCAGCCTAGCGGGAGTCGGTGAGCAGTTCTTC. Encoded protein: CASSLAGVGEQFF.

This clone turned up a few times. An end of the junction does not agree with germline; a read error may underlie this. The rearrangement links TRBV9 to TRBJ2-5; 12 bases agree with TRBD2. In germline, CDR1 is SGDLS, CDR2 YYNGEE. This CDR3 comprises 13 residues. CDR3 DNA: TGTGCCAGCAGCGGCCAGACTAGCGGGGGACCACACTTC. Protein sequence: CASSGQTSGGPHF.

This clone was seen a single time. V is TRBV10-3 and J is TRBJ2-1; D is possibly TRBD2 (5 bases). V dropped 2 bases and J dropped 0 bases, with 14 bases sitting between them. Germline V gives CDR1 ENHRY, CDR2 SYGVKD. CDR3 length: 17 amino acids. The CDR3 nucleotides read TGTGCCATCAGTGAGGAGAGACTACCCAGCTCCTACAATGAGCAGTTCTTC. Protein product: CAISEERLPSSYNEQFF.

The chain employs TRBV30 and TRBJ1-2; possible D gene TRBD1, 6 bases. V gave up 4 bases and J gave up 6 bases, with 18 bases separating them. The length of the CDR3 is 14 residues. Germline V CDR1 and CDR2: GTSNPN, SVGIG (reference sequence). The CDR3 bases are TGTGCCTGGACGGTTAGGGGGGGAAGGAATGGCTACACCTTC. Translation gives CAWTVRGGRNGYTF.

CDR3 DNA sequence: TGTGCCAGGGTAGACAGGGGTTTAACCGGGGAGCTGTTTTTT. The encoded protein is CARVDRGLTGELFF. The genes are TRBV6-1 and TRBJ2-2; 8 bases fit TRBD1. CDR1 MNHNS and CDR2 SASEGT come from the germline V gene. CDR3 length equals 14 residues. V shed 9 bases, J shed 5 bases, and the junction held 8 bases outside the gene matches.

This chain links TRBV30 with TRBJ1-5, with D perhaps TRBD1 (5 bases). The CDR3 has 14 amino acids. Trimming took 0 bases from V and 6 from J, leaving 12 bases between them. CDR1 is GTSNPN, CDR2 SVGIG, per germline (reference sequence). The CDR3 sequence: CAWSVVGDGQPQHF. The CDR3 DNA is TGTGCCTGGAGTGTGGTAGGGGATGGTCAGCCCCAGCATTTT.

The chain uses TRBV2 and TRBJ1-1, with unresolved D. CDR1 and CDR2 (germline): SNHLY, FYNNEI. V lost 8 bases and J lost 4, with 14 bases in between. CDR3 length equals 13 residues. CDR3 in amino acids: CASVVLMVTEAFF. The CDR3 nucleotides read TGTGCCAGCGTTGTGCTAATGGTCACTGAAGCTTTCTTT.

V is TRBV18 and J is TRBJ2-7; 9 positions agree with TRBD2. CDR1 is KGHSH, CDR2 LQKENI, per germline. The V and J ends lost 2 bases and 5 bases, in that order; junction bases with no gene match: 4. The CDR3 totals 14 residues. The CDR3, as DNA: TGTGCCAGCTCACCAGCCGCTAGCGGGAACGAGCAGTACTTC. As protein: CASSPAASGNEQYF.

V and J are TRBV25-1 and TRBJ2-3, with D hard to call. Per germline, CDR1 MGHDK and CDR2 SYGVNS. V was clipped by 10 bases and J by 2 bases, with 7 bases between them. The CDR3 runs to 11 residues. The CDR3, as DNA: TGTGCCACCGACAACACAGATACGCAGTATTTT. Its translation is CATDNTDTQYF.

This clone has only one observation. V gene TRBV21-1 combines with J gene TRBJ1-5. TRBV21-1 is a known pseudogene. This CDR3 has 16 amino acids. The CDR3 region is CASSNHGREDNQPQHF. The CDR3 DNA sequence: TGTGCCAGCAGCAATCACGGGAGGGAGGACAATCAGCCCCAGCATTTT.

The CDR3 bases are TGTGCCAGCAGCGTAGGGGGGGGAGGTCGCTACGAGCAGTACTTC. Its translation is CASSVGGGGRYEQYF. The genes are TRBV9 and TRBJ2-7; 7 bases are shared with TRBD2. Per germline, CDR1 SGDLS and CDR2 YYNGEE. The V and J ends lost 0 bases and 3 bases, in that order; junction bases with no gene match: 6. This CDR3 is built from 15 residues.

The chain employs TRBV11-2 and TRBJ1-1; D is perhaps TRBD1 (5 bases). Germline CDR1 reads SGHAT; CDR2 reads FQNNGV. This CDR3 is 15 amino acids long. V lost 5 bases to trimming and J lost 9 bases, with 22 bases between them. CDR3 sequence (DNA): TGTGCCAGCAGCCAAGCTTTGACAGCGCCCGGTAAAGCTTTCTTT. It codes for CASSQALTAPGKAFF.